The clone carrying this TCR beta chain is a singleton in its sample. The antigen is not known. Libraries were prepared by immunoSEQ multiplex PCR; TCRdb keeps only in-frame clonotypes and omits some of them. The data show 2.3 million or so clones, just over 90% seen once. The record originates from a study of shared clonotypes between healthy human individuals. The wider study: CD4 naive and CD4 memory each took three plates per donor, while CD8 naive took two and CD8 memory one.

Whole-study results and caveats: Some clonotypes were shared by all four sorted-subset donors, while others were not shared. The non-shared ones had lower generation probabilities than the shared ones.

All participating donors were Caucasian adults from Nashville, Tennessee. Per germline, CDR1 SEHNR and CDR2 FQNEAQ (reference sequence). Unmatched junction bases numbered 12, after V lost 5 bases and J lost 0 bases. This CDR3 is 17 amino acids long. The rearrangement links TRBV7-9 to TRBJ1-1; 7 bases agree with TRBD1. The material sequenced was naive CD4+ T cells from PBMCs. Subset noted: CD45RA+ positively selected. The TCR originated in a man younger than 35 in good health. Some clones in this sample may be carry-over from other donors' samples. CDR3 residues: CASSPPPGQTLNTEAFF. The CDR3, as DNA: TGTGCCAGCAGCCCACCCCCGGGACAGACTCTGAACACTGAAGCTTTCTTT.